The T cell receptor beta chain under discussion was sequenced for a study of shared clonotypes between healthy human individuals. Study-wide results and caveats: What rarefaction showed was incomplete sorted-subset sequencing despite large depth.

On this clone: Its antigen is still unknown.

TCRdb's copy holds only in-frame clones and misses some; the assay was immunoSEQ multiplex PCR. The sample lists some 2.1 million clones, 90% to 95% occurring once. Partitioning of CD4+ cells yielded a CD45RA+ naive subset and a CD45RA-negative memory subset. The sequence derives from a man in his late teens or twenties in good health. Input material: naive CD4+ T cells sorted from blood. Subset in this sample: CD45RA+ positively selected.

The CDR3 nucleotides read TGTGCCAGCAGCCTTCCGGTCGTGGGGGGAGAGACCCAGTACTTC. Its protein is CASSLPVVGGETQYF. The chain couples TRBV7-9 to TRBJ2-5, with D maybe TRBD2 (6 bases). Germline lookup yields CDR1 SEHNR and CDR2 FQNEAQ (reference sequence). V lost 5 bases, J lost 4 bases, and 17 bases lay in between. The CDR3 extends over 15 amino acids. The full variable domain, rest sourced from reference TRBV7-9 and TRBJ2-5, is DTGVSQNPRHKITKRGQNVTFRCDPISEHNRLYWYRQTLGQGPEFLTYFQNEAQLEKSRLLSDRFSAERPKGSFSTLEIQRTEQGDSAMYLCASSLPVVGGETQYFGPGTRLLVL.